This T cell receptor beta chain was identified during a study of shared clonotypes between healthy human individuals. Study-wide findings and caveats: Rarefaction gave evidence that sorted-subset sequencing remained incomplete despite large depth.

Recent vaccinations or acute infections were absent in the healthy HIV-negative adult donors. As regards this clone: Its antigen is as yet unknown.

The germline V gene encodes CDR1 KGHSH and CDR2 LQKENI. Trimming removed 0 bases from V and 8 bases from J, with 11 bases in between. The length of the CDR3 is 14 residues. TCRdb's copy holds only in-frame clones and misses some; the assay was immunoSEQ multiplex PCR. This sample yields over a million clones, of which about 84% are seen a single time; 0.4% to 0.55% belongs to the top ten. This TCR came from a man younger than 30 in good health. Some clones in this sample may be carry-over from other donors' samples. Sequencing was done on a sample of memory CD4+ T cells from PBMCs. Subset meaning: CD45RA-negative fraction. This chain connects TRBV18 to TRBJ2-1; D is unclear. The CDR3 region is CASSPPSLDHEQFF. DNA for the CDR3: TGTGCCAGCTCACCACCAAGTCTAGACCATGAGCAGTTCTTC.